One and the same sample provided the 13 T cell receptor beta chains below, sequenced in a study of glioma-infiltrating T cells after dendritic cell vaccination. Libraries were prepared by immunoSEQ multiplex PCR; TCRdb keeps only in-frame clonotypes and omits some of them. The sample records fewer than 110,000 clones, approximately 80% being singletons. The specimen comprised blood, sampled before dendritic cell vaccination. The receptors here all came from a human donor with glioblastoma.

This clone appeared a few times. The chain recombines TRBV5-6 with TRBJ2-2; 7 bases agree with TRBD2. This CDR3 is built from 14 residues. With V trimmed by 0 bases and J by 6 bases, 2 bases remained unmatched. CDR1 is SGHDT, CDR2 YYEEEE, per germline. As DNA, the CDR3 is TGTGCCAGCAGCTTGGTTGGGGGGGCCGGGGAGCTGTTTTTT. It is translated as CASSLVGGAGELFF.

This clone came up a few times. The rearrangement uses TRBV9 and TRBJ2-2; D remains unclear. The CDR3 has 13 residues. CDR1 is SGDLS and CDR2 is YYNGEE in the germline V gene. The V end was cut by 4 bases, the J end by 9 bases, with 13 bases between. Here the CDR3 DNA reads TGTGCCAGCAGCTCCCGCTGGGCCAGGGAGCTGTTTTTT. It specifies CASSSRWARELFF.

The chain employs TRBV4-3 and TRBJ2-1, with 9 bases matching TRBD2. Losses at the gene ends were 0 bases for V and 8 bases for J; bases not matched to a gene: 17. Germline assignment: CDR1 LGHNA and CDR2 YSLEER. The CDR3 has 19 amino acids. CDR3 residues: CASSQDRGGGALGGDEQFF. CDR3 nucleotides: TGCGCCAGCAGCCAAGATCGTGGCGGGGGGGCCCTGGGTGGAGATGAGCAGTTCTTC.

This clone was observed a few times. The chain couples TRBV14 to TRBJ2-5; D call uncertain. Trimming stripped 2 bases from V and 9 bases from J, with 13 bases between. Germline lookup yields CDR1 SGHDN and CDR2 FVKESK. The CDR3 loop spans 13 amino acids. The CDR3: CASSQLWAMAQYF. DNA for the CDR3: TGTGCCAGCAGCCAACTCTGGGCAATGGCCCAGTACTTC.

This clone was detected only a few times. The J gene is TRBJ2-4, the V gene TRBV7-2; TRBD1 aligns across 11 bases. The CDR3 runs to 14 residues. Germline CDR1 reads SGHTA; CDR2 reads FQGNSA. V shed 5 bases, J shed 14 bases, and the junction held 11 bases outside the gene matches. The CDR3 DNA reads as TGTGCCAGCAGCCCAACGAGGGGACAGGGGGTAAAGTACTTC. It specifies CASSPTRGQGVKYF.

The chain joins TRBV9 to TRBJ2-5; 10 bases map to TRBD1. CDR1 SGDLS and CDR2 YYNGEE come from the germline V gene. V lost 0 bases to trimming and J lost 3 bases; unmatched junction nucleotides: 8. There are 17 residues in the CDR3. CDR3 sequence (DNA): TGTGCCAGCAGCGTAGAATCACCCGGGACAGGGGAAGAGACCCAGTACTTC. This translates into CASSVESPGTGEETQYF.

The chain joins TRBV18 to TRBJ2-2, with 7 nucleotides matching TRBD1. Trimming removed 3 bases from V and 7 bases from J; junction bases left unmatched: 8. This CDR3 has 15 amino acids. The germline V gene has CDR1 KGHSH and CDR2 LQKENI. The CDR3 DNA follows: TGTGCCAGCTCACCGAATACAGGGGAAGTCGGGGAGCTGTTTTTT. Its protein product is CASSPNTGEVGELFF. Full variable domain (outside the CDR3, taken from reference TRBV18 and TRBJ2-2): NAGVMQNPRHLVRRRGQEARLRCSPMKGHSHVYWYRQLPEEGLKFMVYLQKENIIDESGMPKERFSAEFPKEGPSILRIQQVVRGDSAAYFCASSPNTGEVGELFFGEGSRLTVL.

The DNA for the CDR3 is TGTGCCAGCAGCTTGGAGCTAGCGGGGGGGTTTGAGACCCAGTACTTC. Protein sequence: CASSLELAGGFETQYF. This rearrangement joins TRBV11-3 to TRBJ2-5; the match to TRBD2 covers 12 bases. CDR3 size: 16 residues. The germline V gene has CDR1 SGHNT and CDR2 YENEEA. V shed 3 bases and J 5 bases; nucleotides not matched to a gene: 7.

The chain has TRBV18 and TRBJ1-3; 9 bases are a match to TRBD1. The CDR3 extends over 15 amino acids. In germline, CDR1 is KGHSH, CDR2 LQKENI. V was clipped by 0 bases and J by 8 bases; unmatched bases: 5. The CDR3 here is CASSPPATGGHTIYF. In DNA, the CDR3 is TGTGCCAGCTCACCACCTGCGACAGGGGGACACACCATATATTTT.

The J gene is TRBJ1-6, the V gene TRBV9; possible D gene TRBD1, 5 bases. This CDR3 has 12 residues. Looked up from germline, CDR1 is SGDLS and CDR2 is YYNGEE. V gave up 3 bases and J gave up 7 bases, with 5 bases separating them. CDR3 protein: CASSEGNSPLHF. As DNA, the CDR3 is TGTGCCAGCAGCGAGGGGAATTCACCCCTCCACTTT.

DNA for the CDR3: TGTGCCAGCTCACCAGGGACAGGGTACTATGGCTACACCTTC. It specifies CASSPGTGYYGYTF. The chain is built from TRBV18 and TRBJ1-2; 9 positions agree with TRBD1. Trimming cost V 2 bases and J 3 bases; bases outside gene matches: 1. Germline V gene lookup returns CDR1 KGHSH and CDR2 LQKENI. The CDR3 runs to 14 residues. Supplemented by reference TRBV18 and TRBJ1-2, the full variable domain reads NAGVMQNPRHLVRRRGQEARLRCSPMKGHSHVYWYRQLPEEGLKFMVYLQKENIIDESGMPKERFSAEFPKEGPSILRIQQVVRGDSAAYFCASSPGTGYYGYTFGSGTRLTVV.

In this sample, this clone turned up once. The genes are TRBV6-5 and TRBJ2-7; D might be TRBD1 (6 bases). Trimming took off 3 bases at V and 3 bases at J, with 15 bases between the two ends. CDR3 length: 15 residues. The germline CDR1 and CDR2 sequences are MNHEY and SVGAGI. The CDR3 DNA reads as TGTGCCAGCAGTTATGATCCGGCACAGGGCTACGAGCAGTACTTC. Translated, it gives CASSYDPAQGYEQYF.

This sequence joins TRBV11-3 and TRBJ2-5, with 11 positions matching TRBD1. The CDR3 loop spans 16 amino acids. The V gene's germline CDR1 is SGHNT and CDR2 YENEEA. Losses at the gene ends were 5 bases for V and 1 base for J; bases not matched to a gene: 6. The CDR3 nucleotides read TGTGCCAGCAGCACCTGGGACAGGGGGACCCAAGAGACCCAGTACTTC. Residues: CASSTWDRGTQETQYF.